The 16 T cell receptor beta chains given below trace back to one sample, sequenced in a study of T cell clones after liver transplantation. The repertoire was sequenced with immunoSEQ multiplex PCR; TCRdb's copy has only in-frame clones and lacks some. The repertoire includes 60,000 or so clones, roughly two thirds of them detected once, and over 12% sits in the top ten. The sample in question was CD4+ T cells from blood, obtained before liver transplant. The receptor source for this set is a human donor who received a liver transplant.

The V gene is TRBV7-2, the J gene TRBJ2-3; 11 bases line up with TRBD2. Germline CDR1 reads SGHTA; CDR2 reads FQGNSA. The CDR3 is 15 amino acids. With 5 bases clipped from V and 4 bases from J, the junction kept 5 bases outside the gene matches. This CDR3 reads CASSREGLAADTQYF. CDR3 DNA: TGTGCCAGCAGCCGCGAGGGACTAGCGGCAGATACGCAGTATTTT. Using reference TRBV7-2 and TRBJ2-3 for the parts outside the CDR3, the full variable domain is GAGVSQSPSNKVTEKGKDVELRCDPISGHTALYWYRQSLGQGLEFLIYFQGNSAPDKSGLPSDRFSAERTGGSVSTLTIQRTQQEDSAVYLCASSREGLAADTQYFGPGTRLTVL.

This clone was counted many times. The CDR3 bases are TGTGCTAGTGGTTGCCCTTCCCGAGGTTTCTTT. Translating it yields CASGCPSRGFF. The genes are TRBV12-5 and TRBJ1-1; D gene uncertain. CDR1 and CDR2 from the germline V gene are LGHNT and FRNRAP. This CDR3 is 11 amino acids long. V shed 4 bases and J shed 13 bases, with 13 bases lying between them.

The chain joins TRBV5-1 to TRBJ2-5, with TRBD1 matching over 7 bases. This CDR3 is 14 amino acids long. The germline V gene has CDR1 SGHRS and CDR2 YFSETQ. V was clipped by 4 bases and J by 5 bases; unmatched bases: 8. The CDR3 here is CASSIRQGGETQYF. The CDR3 DNA follows: TGCGCCAGCAGCATCCGACAGGGTGGTGAGACCCAGTACTTC.

CDR3 sequence: CASSAFGTSGYNEQFF. The CDR3 nucleotides read TGTGCCAGCAGCGCGTTCGGGACTAGCGGGTACAATGAGCAGTTCTTC. V gene TRBV9 combines with J gene TRBJ2-1, with 12 bases aligning to TRBD2. The germline gives CDR1 SGDLS, CDR2 YYNGEE. Trimming cost V 3 bases and J 4 bases; bases outside gene matches: 5. The CDR3 length is 16 residues.

This clone appeared many times. The chain couples TRBV28 to TRBJ2-3, with D possibly being TRBD2 (6 bases). The CDR3 sequence is 16 residues long. V was cut by 9 bases and J by 2 bases, with 21 bases left in between. Germline V gives CDR1 MDHEN, CDR2 SYDVKM. CDR3 region: CASLGRLRGFTDTQYF. The CDR3 nucleotides are TGTGCCAGTCTTGGACGGCTACGGGGGTTCACAGATACGCAGTATTTT. The full variable domain, rest sourced from reference TRBV28 and TRBJ2-3, is DVKVTQSSRYLVKRTGEKVFLECVQDMDHENMFWYRQDPGLGLRLIYFSYDVKMKEKGDIPEGYSVSREKKERFSLILESASTNQTSMYLCASLGRLRGFTDTQYFGPGTRLTVL.

The rearrangement uses TRBV10-3 and TRBJ1-2, with 9 positions matching TRBD1. The germline V gene encodes CDR1 ENHRY and CDR2 SYGVKD. This CDR3 spans 14 amino acids. V dropped 6 bases and J dropped 4; count of bases not matched to a gene: 6. The CDR3 DNA follows: TGTGCCATCAGGCAGACAGGGGGGAGCTATGGCTACACCTTC. This codes for CAIRQTGGSYGYTF.

This chain uses TRBV6-1 with TRBJ1-1; D call uncertain. Germline loops: CDR1 MNHNS, CDR2 SASEGT. The V gene lost 2 bases and the J gene lost 8 bases, with 9 bases spanning the gap. The CDR3 runs 12 residues. CDR3 sequence (DNA): TGTGCCAGCAGTGAACTGGGCCTGGAAGCTTTCTTT. Amino acid sequence: CASSELGLEAFF.

The chain couples TRBV6-5 to TRBJ1-2, with D hard to call. This CDR3 is 14 amino acids long. From germline, CDR1 is MNHEY and CDR2 SVGAGI. V was cut by 6 bases and J by 3 bases, with 14 bases left in between. The CDR3 is CASSPPGEYYGYTF. The DNA for the CDR3 is TGTGCCAGCAGCCCTCCCGGGGAGTACTATGGCTACACCTTC.

The V gene is TRBV18, the J gene TRBJ2-1, with 12 bases that match TRBD1. V dropped 0 bases and J dropped 7; count of bases not matched to a gene: 16. Germline lookup yields CDR1 KGHSH and CDR2 LQKENI. The CDR3 has 20 residues. CDR3 in amino acids: CASSPPGGSPGTGGKNEQFF. The CDR3 nucleotides read TGTGCCAGCTCACCACCGGGAGGCAGTCCGGGGACAGGGGGCAAGAATGAGCAGTTCTTC. The full variable domain, rest sourced from reference TRBV18 and TRBJ2-1, is NAGVMQNPRHLVRRRGQEARLRCSPMKGHSHVYWYRQLPEEGLKFMVYLQKENIIDESGMPKERFSAEFPKEGPSILRIQQVVRGDSAAYFCASSPPGGSPGTGGKNEQFFGPGTRLTVL.

The J gene is TRBJ1-6, the V gene TRBV7-9, with 9 bases fitting TRBD1. The trim removed 2 bases at V and 10 bases at J, leaving 6 bases unmatched. The length of the CDR3 is 15 residues. Germline CDR1 and CDR2: SEHNR and FQNEAQ (reference sequence). Written as DNA, the CDR3 is TGTGCCAGCAGCTTAAGCGGGACAGGGTCATCACCCCTCCACTTT. Its translation: CASSLSGTGSSPLHF.

This chain links TRBV7-9 with TRBJ2-3, with 7 bases matching TRBD1. After removal of 1 base from V and 4 bases from J, the junction contained 5 bases not matched to a gene. This CDR3 is 15 amino acids long. Germline V lookup: CDR1 SEHNR, CDR2 FQNEAQ (reference sequence). The CDR3 sequence is CASSLEGAWADTQYF. The CDR3 DNA sequence: TGTGCCAGCAGCTTAGAGGGGGCATGGGCAGATACGCAGTATTTT.

V and J are TRBV5-6 and TRBJ1-2; the match to TRBD1 covers 9 bases. CDR3 length equals 15 residues. V was clipped by 4 bases and J by 7 bases; unmatched bases: 11. Germline V lookup: CDR1 SGHDT, CDR2 YYEEEE. Written as DNA, the CDR3 is TGTGCCAGCAGCGTGGCCGGGGACAGGGTAACTGGCTACACCTTC. Protein sequence: CASSVAGDRVTGYTF.

The V gene is TRBV5-1, the J gene TRBJ2-7; D is perhaps TRBD1 (6 bases). The length of the CDR3 is 16 residues. The V end lost 3 bases, the J end lost 3 bases, and 19 bases lay between the germline ends. Germline CDR1 reads SGHRS; CDR2 reads YFSETQ. The CDR3 protein is CASSWGYTGQLYEQYF. The CDR3 DNA is TGCGCCAGCAGCTGGGGGTATACGGGACAACTCTACGAGCAGTACTTC.

The chain joins TRBV4-2 to TRBJ1-3; D uncertain. This CDR3 spans 14 amino acids. Germline-derived CDR1 and CDR2 are LGHNA and YNFKEQ. V was pared by 4 bases and J by 5 bases, with 12 bases between. CDR3 in amino acids: CASSPLEGRNTIYF. CDR3 in DNA: TGTGCCAGCAGCCCCTTAGAGGGAAGAAACACCATATATTTT.

The gene calls are TRBV29-1 and TRBJ1-1; D ambiguous. The length of the CDR3 is 11 residues. Germline V gene sequence: CDR1 SQVTM, CDR2 ANQGSEA. Trimming removed 7 bases at V and 5 bases at J, with 11 bases between. The CDR3 nucleotides are TGCAGCGGCCTACGAGGGACTGAAGCTTTCTTT. Its protein is CSGLRGTEAFF.

V usage is TRBV7-2 and J usage is TRBJ1-1, with 7 bases matching TRBD1. Germline CDR1 and CDR2: SGHTA and FQGNSA. CDR3 length: 15 amino acids. V lost 5 bases and J lost 0; bases outside the gene matches: 6. CDR3 loop: CASSAQTGMNTEAFF. The CDR3, as DNA: TGTGCCAGCAGCGCGCAGACAGGGATGAACACTGAAGCTTTCTTT.